These 5 T cell receptor beta chains came from one sample sequenced in a study of cytomegalovirus exposure and HLA in healthy donors. The PCR contained 60 Vbeta and 13 Jbeta primers. Assay used: immunoSEQ multiplex PCR; TCRdb lists only in-frame clones, some missing. Of 100,000 to 150,000 clones detected, approximately 8.8% appear once; the ten largest clones hold under 5.5%. The sequenced sample was PBMCs. The source is a man in his forties in good health and CMV-seronegative.

The V gene is TRBV7-9, the J gene TRBJ1-1; TRBD1 agrees at 7 bases. The germline CDR1 and CDR2 sequences are SEHNR and FQNEAQ (reference sequence). The CDR3 runs 13 residues. V shed 6 bases, J shed 3 bases, and the junction held 4 bases outside the gene matches. The CDR3 nucleotides are TGTGCCAGCAGGACAGGGTTTCACACTGAAGCTTTCTTT. Residues: CASRTGFHTEAFF. Based on the CDR3 plus reference TRBV7-9 and TRBJ1-1, the full variable domain is DTGVSQNPRHKITKRGQNVTFRCDPISEHNRLYWYRQTLGQGPEFLTYFQNEAQLEKSRLLSDRFSAERPKGSFSTLEIQRTEQGDSAMYLCASRTGFHTEAFFGQGTRLTVV.

This clone was picked up a small number of times. The chain uses TRBV6-5 and TRBJ1-2; 11 bases map to TRBD1. The CDR3 sequence is 16 residues long. V was clipped by 3 bases and J by 6 bases; unmatched bases: 9. CDR1 is MNHEY and CDR2 is SVGAGI in the germline V gene. The CDR3, as DNA: TGTGCCAGCAGTTATCATGAGAGGGGACAGGGGGATGGCTACACCTTC. It codes for CASSYHERGQGDGYTF.

The CDR3 region has the DNA TGTGCCTGGAGTGTACGGGGGAACGGTGGCTACACCTTC. Translating it yields CAWSVRGNGGYTF. The V and J genes are TRBV30 and TRBJ1-2; a possible D gene is TRBD1 (5 bases). Germline CDR1 is GTSNPN and CDR2 is SVGIG (reference sequence). V was cut by 0 bases and J by 7 bases, with 12 bases left in between. The CDR3 length is 13 residues.

This clone was detected a few times. This chain connects TRBV7-9 to TRBJ2-7; unclear D gene. The CDR3 has 12 amino acids. V lost 8 bases and J 3 bases, leaving 11 bases between the germline ends. CDR1 is SEHNR, CDR2 FQNEAQ, per germline (reference sequence). The CDR3 DNA reads as TGTGCCAGCCAGCTCGGCGGCTACGAGCAGTACTTC. Translated, it gives CASQLGGYEQYF.

This sequence joins TRBV10-3 and TRBJ1-1, with a tentative D call TRBD1 (6 bases). The germline CDR1 and CDR2 sequences are ENHRY and SYGVKD. The V end lost 8 bases, the J end lost 1 base, and 8 bases lay between the germline ends. CDR3 length equals 12 residues. The CDR3 region is CAIGGGNTEAFF. CDR3 sequence (DNA): TGTGCCATCGGGGGCGGGAACACTGAAGCTTTCTTT.